This paragraph covers one TCR beta chain sequence. This entry comes from a study of blood T cell repertoires in COVID-19. Overall study: PBMCs, B-cell-depleted T cells, or T cells were the source of the cDNA or gDNA that made up the material.

CDR3 length: 20 residues. Germline CDR1 reads LGHDT; CDR2 reads YNNKEL (reference sequence). V lost 0 bases and J lost 2, with 23 bases in between. Methods used by the authors: Estimated nucleated cell counts came from reference gene primer amplification. Sequencing used immunoSEQ multiplex PCR; TCRdb keeps in-frame clones, though not all of them. The DNA gave D and trimming, while V, J and clone size come from that table. The sample lists 220,000 or so clones; around 88% were seen once. Sequencing input: PBMCs or T cells enriched from blood (not recorded which). The clonotype comes from a woman aged 45-59 years with acute COVID-19. This chain connects TRBV3-1 (or the pseudogene TRBV3-2) to TRBJ1-3; TRBD1 might be the D (5 bases). CDR3 protein: CASSQDFLSPGLRPGNTIYF. The CDR3 DNA reads as TGTGCCAGCAGCCAAGATTTTCTTTCCCCGGGACTCCGCCCTGGAAACACCATATATTTT.